A single sample gave rise to the 7 T cell receptor beta chains below, sequenced in a study of T cell changes during pregnancy in multiple sclerosis. Here immunoSEQ multiplex PCR was the method, and the copy in TCRdb shows in-frame clones only, minus some. Altogether approximately 97,000 clones are present, 90% being singletons, with the ten largest covering 0.76%. Source: peripheral blood, taken in the second trimester of pregnancy. These receptors all come from a female donor in good health, enrolled as a control in a pregnancy study.

The genes are TRBV7-9 and TRBJ2-3, with D perhaps TRBD2 (6 bases). This CDR3 is built from 16 residues. The germline V gene has CDR1 SEHNR and CDR2 FQNEAQ (reference sequence). Trimming removed 2 bases from V and 0 bases from J, with 12 bases in between. Here the CDR3 reads CASSLSLGGSTDTQYF. DNA for the CDR3: TGTGCCAGCAGCTTATCGCTCGGGGGTAGCACAGATACGCAGTATTTT.

As DNA, the CDR3 is TGTGCCAGCAGTGCCAGGAATCCGAGCTCCTACAATGAGCAGTTCTTC. Translating it yields CASSARNPSSYNEQFF. The rearrangement links TRBV25-1 to TRBJ2-1; D unresolved. The length of the CDR3 is 16 residues. CDR1 and CDR2 from the germline V gene are MGHDK and SYGVNS. V gave up 4 bases and J gave up 0 bases, with 13 bases separating them.

This clone was seen just once. This chain links TRBV2 with TRBJ1-4; D call uncertain. Germline CDR1 SNHLY, CDR2 FYNNEI. The V end lost 7 bases, the J end lost 0 bases, and 12 bases lay between the germline ends. This CDR3 region has 15 residues. The CDR3 DNA follows: TGTGCCAGCACGGACTCGAGCCCAACTAATGAAAAACTGTTTTTT. This gives the protein CASTDSSPTNEKLFF. Full variable domain (outside the CDR3, taken from reference TRBV2 and TRBJ1-4): EPEVTQTPSHQVTQMGQEVILRCVPISNHLYFYWYRQILGQKVEFLVSFYNNEISEKSEIFDDQFSVERPDGSNFTLKIRSTKLEDSAMYFCASTDSSPTNEKLFFGSGTQLSVL.

The V call is TRBV27, the J call TRBJ2-6; TRBD1 might be the D (6 bases). Germline values: CDR1 MNHEY, CDR2 SMNVEV (reference sequence). With 5 bases removed from V and 0 bases from J, the gap between germline ends came to 17 bases. This CDR3 spans 18 amino acids. The CDR3 reads CASSPRGGAPSGANVLTF. The CDR3 nucleotides read TGTGCCAGCAGTCCCCGTGGGGGCGCGCCCTCTGGGGCCAACGTCCTGACTTTC.

The chain couples TRBV18 to TRBJ1-3; no definite D call. CDR3 length equals 15 residues. Trimming removed 2 bases at V and 0 bases at J, with 8 bases between. CDR1 and CDR2 (germline): KGHSH, LQKENI. CDR3 in DNA: TGTGCCAGCTCACCAAACAGTTACTCTGGAAACACCATATATTTT. Translated: CASSPNSYSGNTIYF.

The V call is TRBV6-6, the J call TRBJ1-5; D is possibly TRBD1 (5 bases). Germline V gene data show CDR1 as MNHNY and CDR2 as SVGAGI (reference sequence). The CDR3 consists of 15 residues. Trimming removed 2 bases at V and 6 bases at J, with 14 bases between. CDR3 nucleotides: TGTGCCAGCAGTTACCGCGGCGGGGGGACTCAGCCCCAGCATTTT. Translation gives CASSYRGGGTQPQHF.

V and J are TRBV19 and TRBJ1-1, with 8 bases identical to TRBD1. With 6 bases clipped from V and 1 base from J, the junction kept 13 bases outside the gene matches. CDR3 length equals 17 residues. Per the germline V gene, CDR1 is LNHDA and CDR2 is SQIVND (reference sequence). The CDR3 bases are TGTGCCAGTAGGCGGGGGCAGGGGGCGGCCCAGAACACTGAAGCTTTCTTT. Amino acids: CASRRGQGAAQNTEAFF.